Below are 27 T cell receptor beta chains sequenced from a single sample in a study of radiation and T cells in renal cell carcinoma. Assay used: immunoSEQ multiplex PCR; TCRdb lists only in-frame clones, some missing. This sample carries approximately 43,000 clones, 80% to 85% of them seen once, and the ten largest clones take less than 35%. The time point was: blood 4 weeks post-SBRT, at nephrectomy. Treatment specified: 15 Gy SBRT to primary tumor, nephrectomy 4 weeks later. The specimen was blood, collected from a patient whose treatment included radiotherapy and nephrectomy. These TCRs come from a woman aged 70 to 79 with renal cell carcinoma.

About this clone itself: This may come from a read error, since a much larger clone is one base off. This same CDR3 is encoded by further DNA sequences in the sample. The chain has TRBV10-2 and TRBJ2-7, with D unclear. This CDR3 is 14 amino acids long. CDR1 is WSHSY and CDR2 is SAAADI in the germline V gene. CDR3 residues: CASCVGWPSYELYF. CDR3 coding DNA: TGCGCCAGCTGTGTGGGGTGGCCGAGCTACGAGCTGTACTTC.

About this clone: The sample carries other DNA sequences with the same CDR3. The chain employs TRBV5-1 and TRBJ1-1; TRBD1 might be the D (5 bases). Germline CDR1 reads SGHRS; CDR2 reads YFSETQ. Trimming removed 4 bases at V and 2 bases at J, with 12 bases between. The CDR3 is 14 residues long. The CDR3 DNA is TGCGCCAGCAGCCCGGGGACCGCTAACACTGAAGCTTTCTTT. Its translation is CASSPGTANTEAFF.

This rearrangement joins TRBV19 to TRBJ2-6; 8 bases agree with TRBD1. With 6 bases clipped from V and 4 bases from J, the junction kept 11 bases outside the gene matches. The germline V gene has CDR1 LNHDA and CDR2 SQIVND (reference sequence). CDR3 length equals 17 residues. In DNA, the CDR3 is TGTGCCAGTAGGCATAGACAGGGGACAGTGGGGGCCAACGTCCTGACTTTC. Translating it yields CASRHRQGTVGANVLTF.

The chain joins TRBV5-4 to TRBJ2-2, with 9 bases fitting TRBD1. The germline gives CDR1 SGHNT, CDR2 YYREEE (reference sequence). Trimming removed 5 bases from V and 4 bases from J; junction bases left unmatched: 9. The CDR3 consists of 16 residues. This chain's CDR3 is CASSLGTGKFTGELFF. As DNA, the CDR3 is TGTGCCAGCAGTCTGGGGACAGGGAAGTTCACCGGGGAGCTGTTTTTT.

This chain uses TRBV19 with TRBJ2-1; tentatively, D is TRBD1 (5 bases). The length of the CDR3 is 14 residues. Deletions cut 3 bases from V and 2 bases from J, with 8 bases between. From germline, CDR1 is LNHDA and CDR2 SQIVND (reference sequence). The CDR3 is CASSIPGTYNEQFF. For the CDR3, the DNA is TGTGCCAGTAGTATTCCAGGGACCTACAATGAGCAGTTCTTC.

The chain employs TRBV5-1 and TRBJ2-1; no definite D call. This CDR3 has 16 residues. V gave up 2 bases and J gave up 7 bases, with 19 bases separating them. CDR1 SGHRS and CDR2 YFSETQ come from the germline V gene. CDR3 amino acids: CASSLTARALVNEQFF. The CDR3 bases are TGCGCCAGCAGCTTAACTGCCCGGGCCCTAGTGAATGAGCAGTTCTTC.

V gene TRBV12-2 combines with J gene TRBJ2-1; the tabulated D call, TRBD2, remains unverified against the DNA. TRBV12-2 is a pseudogene segment. There are 15 residues in the CDR3. The CDR3 region is CASRLGQGLPCEQFF. In DNA form, the CDR3 reads TGTGCAAGTCGCTTGGGGCAAGGACTACCATGTGAGCAGTTCTTC.

A remark on this clone: This CDR3 is also generated by other DNA sequences in the sample. V gene TRBV5-6 combines with J gene TRBJ2-2; TRBD2 matches at 7 bases. The CDR3 extends over 15 amino acids. Germline values: CDR1 SGHDT, CDR2 YYEEEE. Unmatched junction bases numbered 3, after V lost 0 bases and J lost 4 bases. The DNA of the CDR3 is TGTGCCAGCAGCTTGGGACTAGCTGGCACCGGGGAGCTGTTTTTT. As protein: CASSLGLAGTGELFF.

In its sample, this clone was seen once. The CDR3, as DNA: TGTGCCAGCACAACAGGGCTGAATGAGCAGTTCTTC. Protein product: CASTTGLNEQFF. This sequence joins TRBV6-6 and TRBJ2-1; possible D gene TRBD1, 6 bases. The length of the CDR3 is 12 residues. Germline assignment: CDR1 MNHNY and CDR2 SVGAGI (reference sequence). Trimming left V 7 bases short and J 7 bases short, with 11 bases between.

This chain connects TRBV25-1 to TRBJ1-2; D is possibly TRBD1 (5 bases). V was pared by 2 bases and J by 6 bases, with 13 bases between. Germline V gene lookup returns CDR1 MGHDK and CDR2 SYGVNS. The CDR3 runs 14 residues. The CDR3 sequence: CASSETGLGDGYTF. For the CDR3, the DNA is TGTGCCAGCAGTGAAACAGGATTGGGAGATGGCTACACCTTC.

The chain is built from TRBV4-3 and TRBJ2-7; 10 bases align to TRBD1. CDR1 and CDR2 (germline): LGHNA, YSLEER. Trimming cost V 0 bases and J 7 bases; bases outside gene matches: 9. This CDR3 region has 16 residues. The CDR3 sequence: CASSQDRRQGAGEQYF. CDR3 bases: TGCGCCAGCAGCCAAGATCGGAGACAGGGGGCAGGGGAGCAGTACTTC.

Comments on this clone: Mismatch with germline at one junction end may stem from a read error. V and J are TRBV10-2 and TRBJ2-7; either TRBD1 or TRBD2 may supply D (6 bases each). The germline V gene has CDR1 WSHSY and CDR2 SAAADI. The CDR3 runs 16 residues. The CDR3 nucleotides read TGTGCCAGCAGTGATTTAGGGGGGACGGCCTCCTACGAGCAGTACTTC. Amino acid sequence: CASSDLGGTASYEQYF.

CDR3 region: CASSEGLAGQETQYF. CDR3 bases: TGTGCCAGCAGTGAAGGGCTAGCGGGCCAAGAGACCCAGTACTTC. J is TRBJ2-5 and V is TRBV2; 8 bases fit TRBD2. The CDR3 has 15 amino acids. The V and J ends lost 1 base and 1 base, in that order; junction bases with no gene match: 2. In germline, CDR1 is SNHLY, CDR2 FYNNEI.

The chain carries TRBV7-2 and TRBJ2-3; D may correspond to TRBD1 or TRBD2 (5 bases each). Germline lookup yields CDR1 SGHTA and CDR2 FQGNSA. The CDR3 runs to 14 residues. The V end lost 5 bases, the J end lost 4 bases, and 13 bases lay between the germline ends. This chain's CDR3 is CASSPKWGSDTQYF. Written as DNA, the CDR3 is TGTGCCAGCAGCCCCAAGTGGGGGTCAGATACGCAGTATTTT.

This clone was detected once. This CDR3 reads CASSQEGHVTDTQYF. The CDR3 nucleotides read TGTGCCAGCAGCCAAGAGGGTCATGTCACAGATACGCAGTATTTT. This rearrangement joins TRBV4-2 to TRBJ2-3; D is unclear. V was pared by 0 bases and J by 2 bases, with 9 bases between. This CDR3 has 15 residues. Per the germline V gene, CDR1 is LGHNA and CDR2 is YNFKEQ.

This clone was picked up a small number of times. The chain uses TRBV30 and TRBJ1-1; D gene ambiguous. Germline lookup yields CDR1 GTSNPN and CDR2 SVGIG (reference sequence). Trimming removed 4 bases at V and 1 base at J, with 10 bases between. This CDR3 is 13 amino acids long. CDR3: CAWTLAGNTEAFF. CDR3 in DNA: TGTGCCTGGACTTTGGCGGGGAACACTGAAGCTTTCTTT.

The chain joins TRBV10-3 to TRBJ2-1, with TRBD2 matching 10 bases. Germline V gene lookup returns CDR1 ENHRY and CDR2 SYGVKD. With 10 bases clipped from V and 3 bases from J, the junction kept 6 bases outside the gene matches. CDR3 length equals 14 residues. CDR3 DNA: TGTGCCAGCCTAGCGGGAGAAGGCTACAATGAGCAGTTCTTC. Its translation: CASLAGEGYNEQFF.

This chain uses TRBV6-5 with TRBJ2-7, with D unresolved. CDR3 size: 12 residues. Trimming removed 6 bases at V and 5 bases at J, with 11 bases between. Germline-derived CDR1 and CDR2 are MNHEY and SVGAGI. The CDR3 DNA reads as TGTGCCAGCAGGGACCCCGCGGACGAGCAGTACTTC. This codes for CASRDPADEQYF.

The V call is TRBV10-3, the J call TRBJ2-5, with D possibly TRBD1 on 5 matching bases. Trimming took off 5 bases at V and 1 base at J, with 8 bases between the two ends. Germline CDR1 is ENHRY and CDR2 is SYGVKD. This CDR3 is 13 amino acids long. The CDR3 protein is CAISPGIQETQYF. In DNA form, the CDR3 reads TGTGCCATCAGTCCAGGGATCCAAGAGACCCAGTACTTC.

This clone was counted a single time. J is TRBJ2-3 and V is TRBV11-2; 9 bases fit TRBD2. The CDR3 consists of 15 residues. V gave up 5 bases and J gave up 1 base; unmatched junction bases: 4. Germline CDR1 reads SGHAT; CDR2 reads FQNNGV. CDR3 protein: CASSLRTSGTDTQYF. The CDR3 region has the DNA TGTGCCAGCAGCCTACGGACTAGCGGCACAGATACGCAGTATTTT.

The chain combines TRBV4-2 with TRBJ2-1; 8 bases are shared with TRBD1. The CDR3 has 16 amino acids. Per the germline V gene, CDR1 is LGHNA and CDR2 is YNFKEQ. J lost 4 bases, V lost 1 base, and 6 bases had no gene match. CDR3 amino acids: CASSQGYTGGYNEQFF. CDR3 sequence (DNA): TGTGCCAGCAGCCAAGGATACACAGGGGGTTACAATGAGCAGTTCTTC.

The V call is TRBV6-6, the J call TRBJ2-7, with 10 bases identical to TRBD2. This CDR3 has 14 amino acids. The V gene end was trimmed by 6 bases and the J gene end by 4 bases; junction bases not matched to a gene: 6. Germline values: CDR1 MNHNY, CDR2 SVGAGI (reference sequence). The DNA of the CDR3 is TGTGCCAGCAGGTTAGCGGGAGGACAGTACGAGCAGTACTTC. This sequence encodes CASRLAGGQYEQYF.

This chain joins TRBV5-8 and TRBJ1-1; 7 bases map to TRBD1. V trimming: 4 bases; J trimming: 1 base; junction bases outside the gene matches: 10. Germline V gene sequence: CDR1 SGHTS, CDR2 YDEGEE. The CDR3 extends over 16 amino acids. CDR3 in DNA: TGTGCCAGCAGCCGAACAGGGGACTTGGGGAACACTGAAGCTTTCTTT. This gives the protein CASSRTGDLGNTEAFF.

This sequence joins TRBV19 and TRBJ2-6; D gene ambiguous. This CDR3 has 14 amino acids. Trimming left V 3 bases short and J 0 bases short, with 3 bases between. Per germline, CDR1 LNHDA and CDR2 SQIVND (reference sequence). CDR3 bases: TGTGCCAGTAGTATGAGCTCTGGGGCCAACGTCCTGACTTTC. Amino acids: CASSMSSGANVLTF.

The chain recombines TRBV18 with TRBJ2-2; 10 positions agree with TRBD1. This CDR3 comprises 16 residues. In germline, CDR1 is KGHSH, CDR2 LQKENI. V lost 3 bases, J lost 0 bases, and 1 base stayed unmatched. CDR3 coding DNA: TGTGCCAGCTCACCTGGACAGGGGGCGAACACCGGGGAGCTGTTTTTT. This gives the protein CASSPGQGANTGELFF.

The chain carries TRBV5-5 and TRBJ1-5, with D possibly TRBD1 on 6 matching bases. CDR3 length: 13 amino acids. In germline, CDR1 is SGHKS, CDR2 YYEKEE (reference sequence). Trimming stripped 2 bases from V and 5 bases from J, with 8 bases between. This CDR3 is CASSFKGDQPQHF. The CDR3 nucleotides read TGTGCCAGCAGCTTCAAGGGGGATCAGCCCCAGCATTTT. The whole variable domain, remainder taken from reference TRBV5-5 and TRBJ1-5, is DAGVTQSPTHLIKTRGQQVTLRCSPISGHKSVSWYQQVLGQGPQFIFQYYEKEERGRGNFPDRFSARQFPNYSSELNVNALLLGDSALYLCASSFKGDQPQHFGDGTRLSIL.

The chain's CDR3 is CAISELPGSRGNSYEQYF. The CDR3 DNA sequence: TGTGCCATCAGTGAGCTACCGGGCTCCAGGGGTAATTCTTACGAGCAGTACTTC. The rearrangement uses TRBV10-3 and TRBJ2-7; perhaps TRBD1 as D (6 bases). V lost 2 bases to trimming and J lost 4 bases, with 24 bases between them. CDR3 length: 18 amino acids. In germline, CDR1 is ENHRY, CDR2 SYGVKD.